Listed here are 22 T cell receptor beta chains from one sample, sequenced in a study of cytomegalovirus exposure and HLA in healthy donors. The study ran its PCR with 60 Vbeta and 13 Jbeta primers. Data came from immunoSEQ multiplex PCR; TCRdb stores just in-frame clones and leaves some out. The repertoire has about 160,000 clones, roughly four fifths of them found once; the top ten carry less than 15%. Sequencing used PBMCs. These receptors were taken from a woman between 50 and 59 years old in good health and CMV-seronegative.

This clone appeared once. The junction departs from the called germline gene at one end, perhaps through a read error. The CDR3 loop is CSSSPEVDEQYF. The CDR3 coding sequence is TGTTCCAGCAGCCCCGAGGTCGACGAGCAGTACTTC. This rearrangement joins TRBV7-9 to TRBJ2-7, with unresolved D. The length of the CDR3 is 12 residues. CDR1 is SEHNR and CDR2 is FQNEAQ in the germline V gene (reference sequence).

The J gene is TRBJ2-1, the V gene TRBV18; 15 bases fit TRBD2. The CDR3 runs to 16 residues. V lost 1 base, J lost 6 bases, and 1 base stayed unmatched. CDR1 and CDR2 from the germline V gene are KGHSH and LQKENI. The CDR3 sequence is CASSPRGLAGGNEQFF. As DNA, the CDR3 is TGTGCCAGCTCACCACGGGGACTAGCGGGGGGCAATGAGCAGTTCTTC.

The chain carries TRBV19 and TRBJ1-2; 7 nucleotides line up with TRBD1. Germline V gene lookup returns CDR1 LNHDA and CDR2 SQIVND (reference sequence). This CDR3 is built from 14 residues. J gave up 4 bases and V 5 bases, and 7 bases lay outside the gene matches. The CDR3 reads CASSDRAKSYGYTF. Here the CDR3 DNA reads TGTGCCAGTAGTGACAGGGCTAAGAGCTATGGCTACACCTTC. The full variable domain, with the rest looked up from reference TRBV19 and TRBJ1-2, is DGGITQSPKYLFRKEGQNVTLSCEQNLNHDAMYWYRQDPGQGLRLIYYSQIVNDFQKGDIAEGYSVSREKKESFPLTVTSAQKNPTAFYLCASSDRAKSYGYTFGSGTRLTVV.

The chain combines TRBV29-1 with TRBJ2-7, with TRBD1 as a possible D gene (6 bases). V was cut by 2 bases and J by 2 bases, with 13 bases left in between. This CDR3 has 14 residues. Germline V gene sequence: CDR1 SQVTM, CDR2 ANQGSEA. In nucleotides, the CDR3 is TGCAGCGTTGAACCTGGGACATCCCCCTACGAGCAGTACTTC. It codes for CSVEPGTSPYEQYF.

J is TRBJ2-7 and V is TRBV7-9; possible D gene TRBD2, 5 bases. CDR1 and CDR2 from the germline V gene are SEHNR and FQNEAQ (reference sequence). This CDR3 is built from 15 residues. V lost 5 bases and J 3 bases, leaving 17 bases between the germline ends. This CDR3 reads CASSTDQTGNYEQYF. CDR3 nucleotides: TGTGCCAGCAGCACCGACCAGACGGGAAACTACGAGCAGTACTTC.

This chain uses TRBV6-4 with TRBJ2-1, with 9 bases aligning to TRBD1. The CDR3 is 16 amino acids. Per the germline V gene, CDR1 is MRHNA and CDR2 is SNTAGT. The V gene end was trimmed by 2 bases and the J gene end by 3 bases; junction bases not matched to a gene: 5. The CDR3 loop is CASSDRRQGGYNEQFF. The CDR3 DNA follows: TGTGCCAGCAGTGACAGGAGACAGGGGGGCTACAATGAGCAGTTCTTC.

The rearrangement joins TRBV19 to TRBJ2-7; D might be TRBD2 (5 bases). The V end lost 4 bases, the J end lost 1 base, and 11 bases lay between the germline ends. The CDR3 has 14 residues. Germline V gene data show CDR1 as LNHDA and CDR2 as SQIVND (reference sequence). The CDR3 DNA follows: TGTGCCAGTAGTAGTGGGGAGTTGTCCTACGAGCAGTACTTC. This translates into CASSSGELSYEQYF.

This clone showed up just once. CDR3 sequence (DNA): TGTGCCAGCAGTAGACAGGGGGCGATTTATGGCTACACCTTC. It codes for CASSRQGAIYGYTF. This rearrangement joins TRBV6-6 to TRBJ1-2, with TRBD1 matching 10 bases. This CDR3 region has 14 residues. With V trimmed by 5 bases and J by 5 bases, 5 bases remained unmatched. CDR1 MNHNY and CDR2 SVGAGI come from the germline V gene (reference sequence).

The chain joins TRBV7-9 to TRBJ2-7; D possibly corresponds to TRBD1 (5 bases). The CDR3 is 13 amino acids. With 1 base removed from V and 5 bases from J, the gap between germline ends came to 9 bases. In germline, CDR1 is SEHNR, CDR2 FQNEAQ (reference sequence). CDR3 in amino acids: CASSLGQGHEQYF. The CDR3 DNA reads TGTGCCAGCAGCTTAGGTCAGGGCCACGAGCAGTACTTC.

This chain connects TRBV4-3 to TRBJ2-2; maybe TRBD1 (9 bases). With 1 base removed from V and 8 bases from J, the gap between germline ends came to 32 bases. Germline-derived CDR1 and CDR2 are LGHNA and YSLEER. This CDR3 contains 21 residues. The CDR3 sequence: CASSQAFRDRDLAGPGGELFF. CDR3 sequence (DNA): TGCGCCAGCAGCCAAGCATTCCGGGACAGGGATCTAGCGGGCCCAGGGGGGGAGCTGTTTTTT.

The J gene is TRBJ2-5, the V gene TRBV27; 7 bases match TRBD1. The CDR3 consists of 15 residues. J gave up 3 bases and V 2 bases, and 6 bases lay outside the gene matches. The germline CDR1 and CDR2 sequences are MNHEY and SMNVEV (reference sequence). The DNA for the CDR3 is TGTGCCAGCAGTTTACGGTCGCAGGGGGAAGAGACCCAGTACTTC. As protein: CASSLRSQGEETQYF.

Only a few counts were recorded for this clone. The chain is built from TRBV19 and TRBJ1-4; TRBD1 aligns across 9 bases. V lost 10 bases to trimming and J lost 8 bases; unmatched junction nucleotides: 14. Germline values: CDR1 LNHDA, CDR2 SQIVND (reference sequence). This CDR3 spans 15 amino acids. The CDR3 protein is CAIADRGLGGEKLFF. The CDR3 region has the DNA TGTGCCATTGCGGACAGGGGCCTCGGTGGGGAAAAACTGTTTTTT. Drawing the rest from reference TRBV19 and TRBJ1-4, the complete variable domain is DGGITQSPKYLFRKEGQNVTLSCEQNLNHDAMYWYRQDPGQGLRLIYYSQIVNDFQKGDIAEGYSVSREKKESFPLTVTSAQKNPTAFYLCAIADRGLGGEKLFFGSGTQLSVL.

J is TRBJ2-3 and V is TRBV9; D gene ambiguous. The V end lost 0 bases, the J end lost 2 bases, and 10 bases lay between the germline ends. The CDR3 is made up of 15 amino acids. Germline-derived CDR1 and CDR2 are SGDLS and YYNGEE. CDR3 DNA sequence: TGTGCCAGCAGCGTAGGGAGCTACGCCACAGATACGCAGTATTTT. This encodes CASSVGSYATDTQYF.

Only one count was recorded for this clone. This chain joins TRBV19 and TRBJ2-4; 10 bases agree with TRBD2. Trimming took 3 bases from V and 6 from J; bases not matched to a gene: 5. CDR1 and CDR2 from the germline V gene are LNHDA and SQIVND (reference sequence). There are 15 residues in the CDR3. CDR3 bases: TGTGCCAGTAGTATTCTAGCGGGGGCCGCAAACATTCAGTACTTC. Residues: CASSILAGAANIQYF.

This clone occurred a few times. The chain links TRBV19 to TRBJ1-1; TRBD1 might be the D (6 bases). Trimming pared 6 bases from V and 5 bases from J, leaving 25 bases between. Germline assignment: CDR1 LNHDA and CDR2 SQIVND (reference sequence). This CDR3 region has 17 residues. For the CDR3, the DNA is TGTGCCAGTAGGTCCCCGGGACAAAATATCCGGAGAACTGAAGCTTTCTTT. Its translation is CASRSPGQNIRRTEAFF.

V and J are TRBV9 and TRBJ1-1, with unresolved D. Between the trimmed V and J ends, which lost 2 bases and 1 base, there was a span of 9 bases. Germline-derived CDR1 and CDR2 are SGDLS and YYNGEE. This CDR3 contains 14 residues. CDR3 sequence (DNA): TGTGCCAGCAGCGTTAATGGAGCGAACACTGAAGCTTTCTTT. It specifies CASSVNGANTEAFF.

This chain links TRBV7-6 with TRBJ1-1; no clear D. V shed 1 base and J shed 4 bases, with 7 bases lying between them. Germline values: CDR1 SGHVS, CDR2 FNYEAQ. CDR3 length: 13 amino acids. The CDR3 sequence is CASSLDSVTEAFF. In DNA, the CDR3 is TGTGCCAGCAGCTTAGATTCTGTCACTGAAGCTTTCTTT. The full variable domain, its missing parts supplied by reference TRBV7-6 and TRBJ1-1, is GAGVSQSPRYKVTKRGQDVALRCDPISGHVSLYWYRQALGQGPEFLTYFNYEAQQDKSGLPNDRFSAERPEGSISTLTIQRTEQRDSAMYRCASSLDSVTEAFFGQGTRLTVV.

In its sample, this clone was seen a few times. The chain joins TRBV19 to TRBJ2-1; 11 nucleotides match TRBD2. Germline values: CDR1 LNHDA, CDR2 SQIVND (reference sequence). V was pared by 5 bases and J by 2 bases, with 5 bases of the junction left unmatched. CDR3 length: 16 amino acids. The CDR3 sequence: CASSSIAGGAYNEQFF. DNA of the CDR3: TGTGCCAGTAGTTCGATAGCGGGAGGGGCCTACAATGAGCAGTTCTTC.

The chain links TRBV7-7 to TRBJ2-6; tentative D call: TRBD2 (5 bases). With 1 base removed from V and 4 bases from J, the gap between germline ends came to 11 bases. Germline CDR1 and CDR2: SSHAT and FNYEAQ (reference sequence). The CDR3 extends over 16 amino acids. The DNA of the CDR3 is TGTGCCAGCAGCTTAGGCAGCGGTGCCGGGGCCAACGTCCTGACTTTC. Protein sequence: CASSLGSGAGANVLTF.

V usage is TRBV11-2 and J usage is TRBJ1-2; no clear D gene. With 5 bases removed from V and 7 bases from J, the gap between germline ends came to 14 bases. The CDR3 runs 13 residues. Per germline, CDR1 SGHAT and CDR2 FQNNGV. CDR3 sequence: CASSPNLGFGYTF. CDR3 nucleotides: TGTGCCAGCAGCCCTAACCTAGGCTTTGGCTACACCTTC.

The chain joins TRBV19 to TRBJ2-6, with TRBD1 as a possible D gene (5 bases). The CDR3 totals 15 residues. V lost 5 bases and J lost 3, with 11 bases in between. Per the germline V gene, CDR1 is LNHDA and CDR2 is SQIVND (reference sequence). CDR3 nucleotides: TGTGCCAGTAGTGGCAGGGTTGGTGGGGCCAACGTCCTGACTTTC. It encodes CASSGRVGGANVLTF. The entire variable domain, with the rest obtained from reference TRBV19 and TRBJ2-6, is as follows: DGGITQSPKYLFRKEGQNVTLSCEQNLNHDAMYWYRQDPGQGLRLIYYSQIVNDFQKGDIAEGYSVSREKKESFPLTVTSAQKNPTAFYLCASSGRVGGANVLTFGAGSRLTVL.

Points on this clone: The junction does not match germline at one end; this may be a read error. The chain recombines TRBV7-9 with TRBJ2-3, with 7 positions matching TRBD1. CDR1 is SEHNR, CDR2 FQNEAQ, per germline (reference sequence). The CDR3 totals 16 residues. For the CDR3, the DNA is TGCGCCAGCAGCCAAGATACAGGACAGGGCACAGATACGCAGTATTTT. Residues: CASSQDTGQGTDTQYF.